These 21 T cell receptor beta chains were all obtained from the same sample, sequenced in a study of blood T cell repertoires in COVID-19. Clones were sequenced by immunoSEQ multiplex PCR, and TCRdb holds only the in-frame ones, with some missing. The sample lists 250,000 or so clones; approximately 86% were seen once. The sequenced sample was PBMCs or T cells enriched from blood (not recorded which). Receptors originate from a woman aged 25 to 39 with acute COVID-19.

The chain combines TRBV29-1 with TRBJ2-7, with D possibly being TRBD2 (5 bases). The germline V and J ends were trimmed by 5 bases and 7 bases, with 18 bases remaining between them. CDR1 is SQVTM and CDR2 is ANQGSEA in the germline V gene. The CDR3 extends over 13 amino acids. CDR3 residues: CSVKGKTSGEQYF. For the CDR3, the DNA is TGCAGCGTTAAGGGTAAAACTAGTGGTGAGCAGTACTTC.

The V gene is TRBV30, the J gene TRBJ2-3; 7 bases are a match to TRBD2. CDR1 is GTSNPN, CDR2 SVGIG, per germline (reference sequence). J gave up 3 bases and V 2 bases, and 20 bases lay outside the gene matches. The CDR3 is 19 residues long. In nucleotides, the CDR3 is TGTGCCTGGAGTAGTGGGATCGGCGCGGGGGTTTTTCGGACAGATACGCAGTATTTT. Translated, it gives CAWSSGIGAGVFRTDTQYF. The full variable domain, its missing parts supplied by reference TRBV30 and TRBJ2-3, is SQTIHQWPATLVQPVGSPLSLECTVEGTSNPNLYWYRQAAGRGLQLLFYSVGIGQISSEVPQNLSASRPQDRQFILSSKKLLLSDSGFYLCAWSSGIGAGVFRTDTQYFGPGTRLTVL.

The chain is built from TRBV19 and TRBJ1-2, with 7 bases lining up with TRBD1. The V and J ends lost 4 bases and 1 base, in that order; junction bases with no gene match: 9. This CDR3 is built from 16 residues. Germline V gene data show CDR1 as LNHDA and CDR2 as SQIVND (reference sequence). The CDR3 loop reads CASSRRTGDINYGYTF. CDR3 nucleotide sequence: TGTGCCAGTAGTAGAAGGACAGGAGATATTAACTATGGCTACACCTTC.

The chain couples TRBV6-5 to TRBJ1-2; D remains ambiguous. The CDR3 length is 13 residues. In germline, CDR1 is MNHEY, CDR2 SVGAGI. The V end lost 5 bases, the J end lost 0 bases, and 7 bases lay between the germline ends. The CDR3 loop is CASSQQTNYGYTF. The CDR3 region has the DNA TGTGCCAGCAGTCAACAGACTAACTATGGCTACACCTTC.

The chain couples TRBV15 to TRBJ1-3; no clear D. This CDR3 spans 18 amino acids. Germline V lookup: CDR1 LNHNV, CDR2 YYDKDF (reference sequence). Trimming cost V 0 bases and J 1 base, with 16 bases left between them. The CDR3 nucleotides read TGTGCCACCAGCAGAGATGAAGGACTATTCCGTTCTGGAAACACCATATATTTT. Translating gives CATSRDEGLFRSGNTIYF. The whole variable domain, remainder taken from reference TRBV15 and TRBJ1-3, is DAMVIQNPRYQVTQFGKPVTLSCSQTLNHNVMYWYQQKSSQAPKLLFHYYDKDFNNEADTPDNFQSRRPNTSFCFLDIRSPGLGDTAMYLCATSRDEGLFRSGNTIYFGEGSWLTVV.

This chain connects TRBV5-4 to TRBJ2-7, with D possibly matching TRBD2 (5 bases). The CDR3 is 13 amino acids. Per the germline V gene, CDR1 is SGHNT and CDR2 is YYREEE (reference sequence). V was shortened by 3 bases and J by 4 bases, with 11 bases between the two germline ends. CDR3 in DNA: TGTGCCAGCAGCTCCCGGACTGCGTACGAGCAGTACTTC. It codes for CASSSRTAYEQYF.

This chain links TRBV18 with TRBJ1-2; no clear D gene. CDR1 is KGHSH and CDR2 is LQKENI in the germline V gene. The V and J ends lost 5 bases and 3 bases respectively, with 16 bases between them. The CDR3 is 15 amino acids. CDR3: CASSLAGGLDYGYTF. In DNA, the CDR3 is TGTGCCAGCTCATTGGCTGGAGGCTTGGACTATGGCTACACCTTC.

The CDR3 protein is CAISEIGNNSPLHF. CDR3 in DNA: TGTGCCATCAGTGAAATTGGCAATAATTCACCCCTCCACTTT. The chain combines TRBV10-3 with TRBJ1-6; the D is unclear. This CDR3 is built from 14 residues. CDR1 is ENHRY and CDR2 is SYGVKD in the germline V gene. Between the trimmed V and J ends, which lost 3 bases and 5 bases, there was a span of 8 bases.

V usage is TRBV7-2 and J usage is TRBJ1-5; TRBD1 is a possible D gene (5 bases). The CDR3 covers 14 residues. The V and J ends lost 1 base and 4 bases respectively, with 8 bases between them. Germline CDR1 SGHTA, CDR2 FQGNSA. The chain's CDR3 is CASSLESGNQPQHF. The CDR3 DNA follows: TGTGCCAGCAGCTTAGAGTCAGGGAATCAGCCCCAGCATTTT.

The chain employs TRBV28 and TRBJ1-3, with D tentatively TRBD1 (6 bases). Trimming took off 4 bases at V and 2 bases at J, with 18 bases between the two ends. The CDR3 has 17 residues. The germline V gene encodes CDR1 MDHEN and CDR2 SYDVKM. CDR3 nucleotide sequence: TGTGCCAGCAGTTCCCTTCGGACAGTATTGGCTGGAAACACCATATATTTT. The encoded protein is CASSSLRTVLAGNTIYF.

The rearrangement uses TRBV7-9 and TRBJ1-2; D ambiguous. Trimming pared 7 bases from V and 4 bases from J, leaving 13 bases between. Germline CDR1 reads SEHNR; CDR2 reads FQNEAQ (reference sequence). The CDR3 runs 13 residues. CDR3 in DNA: TGTGCCAGCACTATTGGTGGAGGCTATGGCTACACCTTC. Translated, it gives CASTIGGGYGYTF. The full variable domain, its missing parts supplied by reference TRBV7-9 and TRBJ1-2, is DTGVSQNPRHKITKRGQNVTFRCDPISEHNRLYWYRQTLGQGPEFLTYFQNEAQLEKSRLLSDRFSAERPKGSFSTLEIQRTEQGDSAMYLCASTIGGGYGYTFGSGTRLTVV.

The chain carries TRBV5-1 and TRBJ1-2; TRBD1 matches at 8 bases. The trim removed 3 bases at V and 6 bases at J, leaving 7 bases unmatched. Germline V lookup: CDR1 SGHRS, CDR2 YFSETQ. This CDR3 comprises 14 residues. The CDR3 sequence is CASSSKQGDHGYTF. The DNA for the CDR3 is TGCGCCAGCAGCTCGAAACAGGGGGATCATGGCTACACCTTC.

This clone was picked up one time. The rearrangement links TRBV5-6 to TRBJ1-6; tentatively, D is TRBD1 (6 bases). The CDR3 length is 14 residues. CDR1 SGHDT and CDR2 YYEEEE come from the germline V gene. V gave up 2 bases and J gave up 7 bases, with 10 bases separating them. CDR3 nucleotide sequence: TGTGCCAGCAGCTTTGAAACAGGGAATTCACCCCTCCACTTT. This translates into CASSFETGNSPLHF.

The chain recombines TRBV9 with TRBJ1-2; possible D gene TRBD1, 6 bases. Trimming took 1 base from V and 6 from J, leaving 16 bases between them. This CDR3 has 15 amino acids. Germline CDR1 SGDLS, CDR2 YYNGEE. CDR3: CASSVLQGGFNGYTF. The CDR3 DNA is TGTGCCAGCAGCGTATTACAGGGAGGGTTTAATGGCTACACCTTC.

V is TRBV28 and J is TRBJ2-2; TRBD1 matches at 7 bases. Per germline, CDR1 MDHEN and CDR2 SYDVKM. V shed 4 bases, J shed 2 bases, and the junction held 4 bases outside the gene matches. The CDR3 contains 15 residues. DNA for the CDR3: TGTGCCAGCAGTTCGGGACAGTACAACACCGGGGAGCTGTTTTTT. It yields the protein CASSSGQYNTGELFF.

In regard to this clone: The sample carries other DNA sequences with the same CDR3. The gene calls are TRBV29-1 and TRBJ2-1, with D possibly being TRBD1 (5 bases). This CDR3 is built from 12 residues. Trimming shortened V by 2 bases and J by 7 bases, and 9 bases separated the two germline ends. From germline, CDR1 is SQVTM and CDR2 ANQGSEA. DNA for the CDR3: TGCAGCGTTGAAAGGGGCCTGAATGAGCAGTTCTTC. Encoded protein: CSVERGLNEQFF.

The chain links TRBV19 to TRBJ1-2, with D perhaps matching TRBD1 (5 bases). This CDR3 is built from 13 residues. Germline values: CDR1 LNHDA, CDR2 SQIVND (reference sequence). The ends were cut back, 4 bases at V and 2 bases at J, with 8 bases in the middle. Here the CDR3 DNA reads TGTGCCAGTAGTACGGGGGTAAACTATGGCTACACCTTC. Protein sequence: CASSTGVNYGYTF.

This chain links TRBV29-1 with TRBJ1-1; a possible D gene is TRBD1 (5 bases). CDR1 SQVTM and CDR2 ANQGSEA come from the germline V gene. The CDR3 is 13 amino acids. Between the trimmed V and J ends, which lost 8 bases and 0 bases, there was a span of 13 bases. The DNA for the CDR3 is TGCAGCTCTGGCAGGGTCATGAACACTGAAGCTTTCTTT. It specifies CSSGRVMNTEAFF. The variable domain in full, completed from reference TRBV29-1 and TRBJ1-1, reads SAVISQKPSRDICQRGTSLTIQCQVDSQVTMMFWYRQQPGQSLTLIATANQGSEATYESGFVIDKFPISRPNLTFSTLTVSNMSPEDSSIYLCSSGRVMNTEAFFGQGTRLTVV.

CDR3 DNA sequence: TGCGCCAGCAGTTATCAGGGGGCGCGAGGCACTGAAGCTTTCTTT. Translation gives CASSYQGARGTEAFF. V gene TRBV5-1 combines with J gene TRBJ1-1, with TRBD1 matching 8 bases. Germline CDR1 reads SGHRS; CDR2 reads YFSETQ. The CDR3 length is 15 residues. Unmatched junction bases numbered 10, after V lost 5 bases and J lost 4 bases.

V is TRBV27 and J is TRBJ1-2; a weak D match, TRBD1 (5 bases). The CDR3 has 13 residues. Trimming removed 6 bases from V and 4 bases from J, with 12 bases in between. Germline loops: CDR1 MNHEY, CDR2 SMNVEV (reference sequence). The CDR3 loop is CASSPGGSYGYTF. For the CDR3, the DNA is TGTGCCAGCAGCCCCGGGGGGAGCTATGGCTACACCTTC.

Here the CDR3 reads CASSSRDRVYEQYF. The CDR3 bases are TGTGCCAGCAGCTCCCGGGACAGGGTCTACGAGCAGTACTTC. This chain uses TRBV13 with TRBJ2-7; the match to TRBD1 covers 9 bases. Looked up from germline, CDR1 is PRHDT and CDR2 is FYEKMQ (reference sequence). With V trimmed by 4 bases and J by 3 bases, 4 bases remained unmatched. The CDR3 totals 14 residues. The full variable domain, in which reference TRBV13 and TRBJ2-7 provide the parts outside the CDR3, is AAGVIQSPRHLIKEKRETATLKCYPIPRHDTVYWYQQGPGQDPQFLISFYEKMQSDKGSIPDRFSAQQFSDYHSELNMSSLELGDSALYFCASSSRDRVYEQYFGPGTRLTVT.